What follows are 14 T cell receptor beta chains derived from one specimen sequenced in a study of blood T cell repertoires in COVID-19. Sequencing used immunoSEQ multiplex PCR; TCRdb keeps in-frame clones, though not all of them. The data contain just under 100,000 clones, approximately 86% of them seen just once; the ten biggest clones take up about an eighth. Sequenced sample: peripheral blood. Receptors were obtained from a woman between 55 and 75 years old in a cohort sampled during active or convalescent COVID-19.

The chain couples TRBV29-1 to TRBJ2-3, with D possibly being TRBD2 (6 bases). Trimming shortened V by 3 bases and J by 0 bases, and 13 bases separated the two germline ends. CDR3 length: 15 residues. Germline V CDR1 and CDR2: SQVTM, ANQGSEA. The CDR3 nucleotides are TGCAGCGTTGAGGGAGCCGGGGGAAGCACAGATACGCAGTATTTT. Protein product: CSVEGAGGSTDTQYF.

CDR3 region: CASSPTPGTGYSGANVLTF. For the CDR3, the DNA is TGTGCCAGCAGCCCTACCCCCGGGACAGGGTACTCTGGGGCCAACGTCCTGACTTTC. This chain connects TRBV7-6 to TRBJ2-6; 9 nucleotides line up with TRBD1. The germline V gene encodes CDR1 SGHVS and CDR2 FNYEAQ. The CDR3 runs 19 residues. J gave up 0 bases and V 5 bases, and 11 bases lay outside the gene matches.

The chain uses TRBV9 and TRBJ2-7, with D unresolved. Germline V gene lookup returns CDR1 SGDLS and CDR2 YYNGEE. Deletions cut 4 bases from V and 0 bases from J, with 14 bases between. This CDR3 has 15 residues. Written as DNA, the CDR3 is TGTGCCAGCAGCCTCGGCAGCGAGAGCTCCTACGAGCAGTACTTC. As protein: CASSLGSESSYEQYF.

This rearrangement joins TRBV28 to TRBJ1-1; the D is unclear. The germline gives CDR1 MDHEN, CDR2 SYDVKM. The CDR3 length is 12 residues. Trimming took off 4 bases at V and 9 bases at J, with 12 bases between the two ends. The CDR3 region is CASSSGGFQAFF. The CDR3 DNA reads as TGTGCCAGCAGTTCCGGAGGGTTCCAAGCTTTCTTT.

CDR3 region: CASSMMEGAGEQYF. The CDR3 nucleotides read TGTGCCAGTAGTATGATGGAGGGAGCGGGCGAGCAGTACTTC. The chain has TRBV19 and TRBJ2-7, with a possible D match to TRBD2 (6 bases). Trimming took off 3 bases at V and 6 bases at J, with 15 bases between the two ends. Per the germline V gene, CDR1 is LNHDA and CDR2 is SQIVND (reference sequence). This CDR3 has 14 amino acids.

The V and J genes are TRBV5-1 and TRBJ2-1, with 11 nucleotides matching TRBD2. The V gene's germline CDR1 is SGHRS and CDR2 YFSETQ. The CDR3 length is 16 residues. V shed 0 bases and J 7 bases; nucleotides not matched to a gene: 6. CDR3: CASSLATSGSFNEQFF. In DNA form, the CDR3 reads TGCGCCAGCAGCTTGGCCACTAGCGGGAGCTTTAATGAGCAGTTCTTC.

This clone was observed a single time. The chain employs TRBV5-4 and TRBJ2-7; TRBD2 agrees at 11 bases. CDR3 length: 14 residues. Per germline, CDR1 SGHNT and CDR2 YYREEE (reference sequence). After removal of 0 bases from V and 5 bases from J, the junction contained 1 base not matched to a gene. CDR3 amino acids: CASSLVAGGDEQYF. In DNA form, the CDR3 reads TGTGCCAGCAGCTTGGTAGCGGGGGGGGACGAGCAGTACTTC. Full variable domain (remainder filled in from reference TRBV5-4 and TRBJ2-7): ETGVTQSPTHLIKTRGQQVTLRCSSQSGHNTVSWYQQALGQGPQFIFQYYREEENGRGNFPPRFSGLQFPNYSSELNVNALELDDSALYLCASSLVAGGDEQYFGPGTRLTVT.

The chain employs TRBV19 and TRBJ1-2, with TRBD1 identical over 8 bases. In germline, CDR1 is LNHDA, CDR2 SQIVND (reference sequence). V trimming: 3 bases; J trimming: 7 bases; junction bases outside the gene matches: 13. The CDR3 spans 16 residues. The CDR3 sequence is CASSMFRGPGGSGYTF. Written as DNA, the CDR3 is TGTGCCAGTAGTATGTTCCGCGGCCCAGGGGGCAGTGGCTACACCTTC.

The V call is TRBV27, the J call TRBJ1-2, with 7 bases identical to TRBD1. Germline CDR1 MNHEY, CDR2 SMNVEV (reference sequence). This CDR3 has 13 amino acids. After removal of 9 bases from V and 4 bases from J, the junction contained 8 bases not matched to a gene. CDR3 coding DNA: TGTGCCAGTCGGACAGGTGCCCTCTATGGCTACACCTTC. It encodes CASRTGALYGYTF.

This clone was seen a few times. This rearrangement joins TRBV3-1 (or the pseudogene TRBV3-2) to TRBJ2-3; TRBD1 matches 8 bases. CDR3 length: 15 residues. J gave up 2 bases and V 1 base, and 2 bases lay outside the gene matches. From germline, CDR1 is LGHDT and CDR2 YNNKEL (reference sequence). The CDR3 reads CASSQGTGPTDTQYF. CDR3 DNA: TGTGCCAGCAGCCAAGGGACAGGGCCCACAGATACGCAGTATTTT.

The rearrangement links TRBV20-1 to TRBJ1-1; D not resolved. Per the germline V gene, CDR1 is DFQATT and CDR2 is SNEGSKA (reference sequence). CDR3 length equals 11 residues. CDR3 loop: CNPTENTEAFF. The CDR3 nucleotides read TGCAATCCAACAGAGAACACTGAAGCTTTCTTT.

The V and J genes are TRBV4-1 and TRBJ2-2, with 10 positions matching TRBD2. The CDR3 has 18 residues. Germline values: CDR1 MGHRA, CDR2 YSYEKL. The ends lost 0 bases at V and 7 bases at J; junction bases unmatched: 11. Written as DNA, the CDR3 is TGCGCCAGCAGCCAAGAATCCAGCGGGAGGGCCGGGGACGGGGAGCTGTTTTTT. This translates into CASSQESSGRAGDGELFF.

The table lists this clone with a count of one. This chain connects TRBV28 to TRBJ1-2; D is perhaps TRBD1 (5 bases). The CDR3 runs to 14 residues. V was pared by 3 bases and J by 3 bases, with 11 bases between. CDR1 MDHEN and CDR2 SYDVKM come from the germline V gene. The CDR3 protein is CASSFRGSDYGYTF. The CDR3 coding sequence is TGTGCCAGCAGTTTTAGGGGAAGCGACTATGGCTACACCTTC.

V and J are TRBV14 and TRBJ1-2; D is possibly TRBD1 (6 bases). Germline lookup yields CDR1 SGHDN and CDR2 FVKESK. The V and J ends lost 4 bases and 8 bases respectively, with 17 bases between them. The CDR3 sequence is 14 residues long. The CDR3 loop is CASSPTGGRGGYTF. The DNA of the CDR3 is TGTGCCAGCAGCCCCACGGGGGGGCGCGGGGGCTACACCTTC.